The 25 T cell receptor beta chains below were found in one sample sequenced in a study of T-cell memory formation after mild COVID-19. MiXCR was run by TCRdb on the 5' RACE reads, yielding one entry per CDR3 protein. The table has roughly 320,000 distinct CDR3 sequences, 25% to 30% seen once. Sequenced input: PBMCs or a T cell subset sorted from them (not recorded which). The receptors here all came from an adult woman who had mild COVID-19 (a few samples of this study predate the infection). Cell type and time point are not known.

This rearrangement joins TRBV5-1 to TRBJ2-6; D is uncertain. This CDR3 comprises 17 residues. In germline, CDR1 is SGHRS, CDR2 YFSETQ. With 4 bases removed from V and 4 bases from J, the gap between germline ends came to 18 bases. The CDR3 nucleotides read TGCGCCAGCAGCGGGCGCCCATTGGCGTCCGGGGCCAACGTCCTGACTTTC. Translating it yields CASSGRPLASGANVLTF.

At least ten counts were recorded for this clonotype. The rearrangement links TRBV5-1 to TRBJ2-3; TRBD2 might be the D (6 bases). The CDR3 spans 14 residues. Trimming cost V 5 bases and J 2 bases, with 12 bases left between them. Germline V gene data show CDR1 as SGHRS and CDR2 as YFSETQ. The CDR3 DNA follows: TGCGCCAGCAGGTCCGGGGGTTCCACAGATACGCAGTATTTT. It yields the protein CASRSGGSTDTQYF.

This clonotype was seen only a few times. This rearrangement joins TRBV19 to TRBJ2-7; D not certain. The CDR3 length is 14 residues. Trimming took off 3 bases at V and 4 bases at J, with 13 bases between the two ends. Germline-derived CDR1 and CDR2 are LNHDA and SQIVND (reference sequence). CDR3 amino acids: CASSIFPSTYEQYF. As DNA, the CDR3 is TGTGCCAGTAGTATTTTCCCCTCTACGTACGAGCAGTACTTC.

CDR3 in amino acids: CASSYSIGLDTGNTIYF. CDR3 DNA sequence: TGTGCCAGCAGTTACTCTATAGGCTTGGATACTGGAAACACCATATATTTT. The V call is TRBV6-5, the J call TRBJ1-3; D uncertain. Germline CDR1 and CDR2: MNHEY and SVGAGI. The CDR3 spans 17 residues. Trimming stripped 0 bases from V and 2 bases from J, with 14 bases between.

The CDR3 is CASSPGTGRTDTQYF. DNA of the CDR3: TGTGCCAGCTCACCAGGGACAGGGAGAACAGATACGCAGTATTTT. The chain uses TRBV18 and TRBJ2-3; 9 positions match TRBD1. CDR3 length equals 15 residues. Germline CDR1 is KGHSH and CDR2 is LQKENI. V dropped 2 bases and J dropped 3; count of bases not matched to a gene: 3.

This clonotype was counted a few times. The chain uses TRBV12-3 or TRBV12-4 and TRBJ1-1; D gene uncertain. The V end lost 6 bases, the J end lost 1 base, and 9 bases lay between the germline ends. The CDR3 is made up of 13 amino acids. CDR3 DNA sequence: TGTGCCAGCAGCCACGGACGGAACACTGAAGCTTTCTTT. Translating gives CASSHGRNTEAFF.

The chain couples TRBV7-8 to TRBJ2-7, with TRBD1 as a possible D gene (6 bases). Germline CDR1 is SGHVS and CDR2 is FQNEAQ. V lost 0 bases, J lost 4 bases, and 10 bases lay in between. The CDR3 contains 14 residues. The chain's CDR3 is CASSLAEGGYEQYF. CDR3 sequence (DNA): TGTGCCAGCAGCTTAGCGGAAGGGGGTTACGAGCAGTACTTC.

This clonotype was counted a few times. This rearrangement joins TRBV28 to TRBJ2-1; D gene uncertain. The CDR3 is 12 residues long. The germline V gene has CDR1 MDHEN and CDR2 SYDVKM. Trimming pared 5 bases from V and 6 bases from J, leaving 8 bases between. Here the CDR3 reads CASSPAGNEQFF. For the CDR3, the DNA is TGTGCCAGCAGTCCTGCCGGCAATGAGCAGTTCTTC.

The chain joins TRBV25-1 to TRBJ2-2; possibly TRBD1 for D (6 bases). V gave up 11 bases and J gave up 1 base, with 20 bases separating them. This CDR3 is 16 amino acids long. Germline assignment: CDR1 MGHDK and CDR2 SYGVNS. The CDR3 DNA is TGTGCCCTAAAAGAAAGGGGGTACCAGAACACCGGGGAGCTGTTTTTT. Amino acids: CALKERGYQNTGELFF.

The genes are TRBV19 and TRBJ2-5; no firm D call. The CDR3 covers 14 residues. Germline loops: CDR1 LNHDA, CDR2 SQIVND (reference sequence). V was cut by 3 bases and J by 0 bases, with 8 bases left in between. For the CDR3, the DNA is TGTGCCAGTAGTATGGGCAGCTACCAAGAGACCCAGTACTTC. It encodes CASSMGSYQETQYF.

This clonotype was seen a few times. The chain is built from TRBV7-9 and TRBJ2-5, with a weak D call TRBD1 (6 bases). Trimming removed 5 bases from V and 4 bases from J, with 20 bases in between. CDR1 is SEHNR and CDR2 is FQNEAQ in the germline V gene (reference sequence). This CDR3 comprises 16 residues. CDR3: CASSPMGRQAGETQYF. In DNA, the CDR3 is TGTGCCAGCAGCCCCATGGGGAGACAGGCCGGAGAGACCCAGTACTTC.

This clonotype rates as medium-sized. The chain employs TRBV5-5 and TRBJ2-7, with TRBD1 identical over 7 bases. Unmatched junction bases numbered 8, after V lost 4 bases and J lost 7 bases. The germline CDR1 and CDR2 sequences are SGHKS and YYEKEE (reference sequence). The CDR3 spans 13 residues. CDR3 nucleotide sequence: TGTGCCAGCAGCCGAACTACAGGGGCAGAGCAGTACTTC. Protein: CASSRTTGAEQYF.

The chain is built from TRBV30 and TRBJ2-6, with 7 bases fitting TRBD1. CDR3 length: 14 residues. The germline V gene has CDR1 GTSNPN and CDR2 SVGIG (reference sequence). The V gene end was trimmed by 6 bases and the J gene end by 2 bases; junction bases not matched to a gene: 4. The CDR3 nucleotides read TGTGCCTGTTCACAGGGGACTGGGGCCAACGTCCTGACTTTC. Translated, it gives CACSQGTGANVLTF.

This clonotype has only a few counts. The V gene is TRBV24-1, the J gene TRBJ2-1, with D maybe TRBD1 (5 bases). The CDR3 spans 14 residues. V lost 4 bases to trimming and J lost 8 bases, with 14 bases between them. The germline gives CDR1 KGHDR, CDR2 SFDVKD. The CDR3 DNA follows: TGTGCCACCAGTGAGGACAAAGGCAACGATGAGCAGTTCTTC. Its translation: CATSEDKGNDEQFF.

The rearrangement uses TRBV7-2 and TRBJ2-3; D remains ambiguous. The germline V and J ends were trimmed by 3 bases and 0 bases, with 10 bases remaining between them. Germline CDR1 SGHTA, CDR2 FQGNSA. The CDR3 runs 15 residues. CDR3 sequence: CASSFGTTSTDTQYF. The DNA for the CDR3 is TGTGCCAGCAGCTTCGGAACAACTAGCACAGATACGCAGTATTTT.

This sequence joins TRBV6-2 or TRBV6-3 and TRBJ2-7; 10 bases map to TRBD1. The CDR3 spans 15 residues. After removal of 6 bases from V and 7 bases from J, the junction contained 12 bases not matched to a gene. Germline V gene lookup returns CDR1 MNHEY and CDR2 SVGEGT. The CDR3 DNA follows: TGTGCCAGCAGAAGCTCCAAGGGACAGGGGAGGGAGCAGTACTTC. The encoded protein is CASRSSKGQGREQYF.

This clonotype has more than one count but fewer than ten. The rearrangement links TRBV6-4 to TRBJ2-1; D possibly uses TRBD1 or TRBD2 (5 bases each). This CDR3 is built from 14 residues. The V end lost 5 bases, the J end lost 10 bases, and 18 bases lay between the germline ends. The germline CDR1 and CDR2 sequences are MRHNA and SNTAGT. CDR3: CASSRSGLLGEQFF. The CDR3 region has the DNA TGTGCCAGCAGTCGATCGGGGCTCTTGGGGGAGCAGTTCTTC.

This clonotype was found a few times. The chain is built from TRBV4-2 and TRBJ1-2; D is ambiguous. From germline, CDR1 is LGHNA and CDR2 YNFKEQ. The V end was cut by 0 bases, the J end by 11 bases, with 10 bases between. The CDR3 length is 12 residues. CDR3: CASSQDRLRYTF. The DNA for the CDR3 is TGTGCCAGCAGCCAAGATCGGTTGCGATACACCTTC.

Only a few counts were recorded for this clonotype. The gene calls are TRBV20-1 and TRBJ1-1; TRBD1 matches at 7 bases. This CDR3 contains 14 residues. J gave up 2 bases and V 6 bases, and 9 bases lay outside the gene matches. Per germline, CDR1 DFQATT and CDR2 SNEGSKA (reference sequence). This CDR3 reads CSAPRRGVNTEAFF. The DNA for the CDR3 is TGCAGTGCCCCGCGCAGGGGGGTAAACACTGAAGCTTTCTTT.

The DNA of the CDR3 is TGCGCCAGCAGTGAGTCAGTCGTAGCGGGAGTGGAAGAGACCCAGTACTTC. Amino acid sequence: CASSESVVAGVEETQYF. V and J are TRBV10-1 and TRBJ2-5, with TRBD2 matching over 9 bases. CDR3 length equals 17 residues. Trimming removed 0 bases from V and 3 bases from J; junction bases left unmatched: 8. The V gene's germline CDR1 is WNHNN and CDR2 SYGVQD (reference sequence).

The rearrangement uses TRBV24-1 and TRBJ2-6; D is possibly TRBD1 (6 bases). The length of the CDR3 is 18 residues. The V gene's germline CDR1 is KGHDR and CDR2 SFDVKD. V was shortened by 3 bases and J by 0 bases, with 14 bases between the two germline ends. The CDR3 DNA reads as TGTGCCACCAGTGATAACCGGGACAACCGCTCTGGGGCCAACGTCCTGACTTTC. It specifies CATSDNRDNRSGANVLTF.

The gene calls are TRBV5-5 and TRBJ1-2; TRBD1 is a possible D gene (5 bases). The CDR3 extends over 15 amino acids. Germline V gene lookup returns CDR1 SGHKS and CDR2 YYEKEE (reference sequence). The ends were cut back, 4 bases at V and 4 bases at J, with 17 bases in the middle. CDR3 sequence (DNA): TGTGCCAGCAGCGCGCGACCAGGGATAGGCTATGGCTACACCTTC. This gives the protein CASSARPGIGYGYTF. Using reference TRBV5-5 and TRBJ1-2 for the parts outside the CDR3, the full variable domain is DAGVTQSPTHLIKTRGQQVTLRCSPISGHKSVSWYQQVLGQGPQFIFQYYEKEERGRGNFPDRFSARQFPNYSSELNVNALLLGDSALYLCASSARPGIGYGYTFGSGTRLTVV.

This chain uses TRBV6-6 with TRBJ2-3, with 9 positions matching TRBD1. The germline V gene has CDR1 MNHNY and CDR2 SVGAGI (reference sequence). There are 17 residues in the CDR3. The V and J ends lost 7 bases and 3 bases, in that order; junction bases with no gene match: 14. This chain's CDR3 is CASTKGTGTGTTDTQYF. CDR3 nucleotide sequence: TGTGCCAGCACTAAGGGGACCGGGACAGGGACGACAGATACGCAGTATTTT.

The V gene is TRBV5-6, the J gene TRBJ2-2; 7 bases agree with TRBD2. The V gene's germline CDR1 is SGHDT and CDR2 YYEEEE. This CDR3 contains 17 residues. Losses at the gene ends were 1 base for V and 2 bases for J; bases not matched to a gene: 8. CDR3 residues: CASSLRLLAGNTGELFF. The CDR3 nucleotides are TGTGCCAGCAGCTTGAGGTTGTTAGCGGGCAACACCGGGGAGCTGTTTTTT.

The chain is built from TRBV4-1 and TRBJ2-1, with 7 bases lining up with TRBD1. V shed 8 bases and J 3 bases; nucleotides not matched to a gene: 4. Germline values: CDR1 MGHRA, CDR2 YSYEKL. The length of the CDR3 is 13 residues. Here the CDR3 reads CASATGSYNEQFF. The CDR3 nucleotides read TGCGCCAGCGCGACAGGGAGCTACAATGAGCAGTTCTTC.